Reported below is one T cell receptor beta chain. This entry is derived from a study of blood T cell repertoires in COVID-19. Study-wide context: Whether acute or convalescent, the COVID-19 samples came from the United States, Italy and Spain.

The V gene end was trimmed by 6 bases and the J gene end by 4 bases; junction bases not matched to a gene: 0. CDR1 is SGHAT, CDR2 FQNNGV, per germline. This CDR3 spans 13 amino acids. In the original analysis: Amplified reference gene primers provided the basis for estimating nucleated cell counts. Clones were read by immunoSEQ multiplex PCR, and TCRdb kept only the in-frame ones, dropping some. V and J calls and clone size follow that table, whereas D and trimming were derived from the DNA. The table lists 250,000 to 350,000 clones, about 85% of them singletons, with 2.2% in the top ten. This sequence originates from a woman aged 45-65 years who had recovered from COVID-19. The chain employs TRBV11-2 and TRBJ1-2, with 12 bases identical to TRBD1. The sequenced material came from peripheral blood. CDR3 nucleotides: TGTGCCAGCAGGGGACAGGGGGCCTATGGCTACACCTTC. Encoded protein: CASRGQGAYGYTF. The whole variable domain, filled in from reference TRBV11-2 and TRBJ1-2, reads EAGVAQSPRYKIIEKRQSVAFWCNPISGHATLYWYQQILGQGPKLLIQFQNNGVVDDSQLPKDRFSAERLKGVDSTLKIQPAKLEDSAVYLCASRGQGAYGYTFGSGTRLTVV.